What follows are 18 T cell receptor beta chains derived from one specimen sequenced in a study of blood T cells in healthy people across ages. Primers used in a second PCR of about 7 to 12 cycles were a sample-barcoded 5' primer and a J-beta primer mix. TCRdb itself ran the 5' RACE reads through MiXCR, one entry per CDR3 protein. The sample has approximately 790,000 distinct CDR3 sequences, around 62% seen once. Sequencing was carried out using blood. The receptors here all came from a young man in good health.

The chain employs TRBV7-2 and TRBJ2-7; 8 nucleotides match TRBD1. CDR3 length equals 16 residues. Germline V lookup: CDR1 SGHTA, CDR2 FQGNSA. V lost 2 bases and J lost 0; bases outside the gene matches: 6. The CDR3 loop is CASSLRTGSGSYEQYF. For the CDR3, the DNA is TGTGCCAGCAGCTTAAGGACAGGGTCGGGCTCCTACGAGCAGTACTTC.

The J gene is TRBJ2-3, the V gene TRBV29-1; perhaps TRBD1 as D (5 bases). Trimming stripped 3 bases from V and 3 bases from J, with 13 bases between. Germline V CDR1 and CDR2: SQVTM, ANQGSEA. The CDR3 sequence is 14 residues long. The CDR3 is CSVDTSQGTDTQYF. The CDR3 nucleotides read TGCAGCGTTGACACCTCGCAGGGAACAGATACGCAGTATTTT.

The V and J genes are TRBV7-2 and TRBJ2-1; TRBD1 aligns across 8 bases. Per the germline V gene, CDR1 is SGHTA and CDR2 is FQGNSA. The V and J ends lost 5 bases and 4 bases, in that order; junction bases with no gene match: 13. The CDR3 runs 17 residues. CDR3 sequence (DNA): TGTGCCAGCAGCCCGGAGGCAGGGGGCGGAGGGTACAATGAGCAGTTCTTC. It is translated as CASSPEAGGGGYNEQFF.

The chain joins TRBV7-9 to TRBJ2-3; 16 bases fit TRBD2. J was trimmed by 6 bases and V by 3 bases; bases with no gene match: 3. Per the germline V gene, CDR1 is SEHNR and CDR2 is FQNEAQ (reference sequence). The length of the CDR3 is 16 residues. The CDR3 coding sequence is TGTGCCAGCAGCTTTCCGGGACTAGCGGGGGGGGATACGCAGTATTTT. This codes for CASSFPGLAGGDTQYF.

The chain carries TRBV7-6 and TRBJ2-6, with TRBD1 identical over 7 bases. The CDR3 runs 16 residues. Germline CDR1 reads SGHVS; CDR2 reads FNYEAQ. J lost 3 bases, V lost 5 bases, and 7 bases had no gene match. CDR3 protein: CASSIRQGVGANVLTF. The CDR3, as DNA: TGTGCCAGCAGCATACGGCAGGGGGTTGGGGCCAACGTCCTGACTTTC.

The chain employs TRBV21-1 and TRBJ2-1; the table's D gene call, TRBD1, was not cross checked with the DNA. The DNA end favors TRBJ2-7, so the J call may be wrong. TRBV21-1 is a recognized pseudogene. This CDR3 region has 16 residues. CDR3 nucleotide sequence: TGTGCCAGCACCTCGGACAGGGAACATGGTCCCTTGGAGCAGTACTTC. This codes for CASTSDREHGPLEQYF.

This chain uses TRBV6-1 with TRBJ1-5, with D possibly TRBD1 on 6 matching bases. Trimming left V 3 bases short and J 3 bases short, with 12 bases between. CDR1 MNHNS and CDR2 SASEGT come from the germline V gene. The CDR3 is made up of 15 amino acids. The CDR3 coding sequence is TGTGCCAGCAGTGAGGGGGCGGTTAACAATCAGCCCCAGCATTTT. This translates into CASSEGAVNNQPQHF.

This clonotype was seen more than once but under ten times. CDR3 bases: TGTGCCAGCAGTTCTTCCGTCGAGACCCAGTACTTC. Its protein is CASSSSVETQYF. The genes are TRBV28 and TRBJ2-5; D is undetermined. Looked up from germline, CDR1 is MDHEN and CDR2 is SYDVKM. Trimming took 4 bases from V and 5 from J, leaving 8 bases between them. This CDR3 comprises 12 residues.

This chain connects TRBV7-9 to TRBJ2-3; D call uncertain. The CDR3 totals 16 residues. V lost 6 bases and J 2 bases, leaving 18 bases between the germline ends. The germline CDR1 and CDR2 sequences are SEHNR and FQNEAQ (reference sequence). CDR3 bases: TGTGCCAGCAGTTCCCCGGTACAGAGACTCACAGATACGCAGTATTTT. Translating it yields CASSSPVQRLTDTQYF.

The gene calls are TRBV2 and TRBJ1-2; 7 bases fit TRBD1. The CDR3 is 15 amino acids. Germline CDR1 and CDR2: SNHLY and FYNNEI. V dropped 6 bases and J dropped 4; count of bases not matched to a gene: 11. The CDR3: CASRSPTGSFYGYTF. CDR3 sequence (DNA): TGTGCCAGCAGGAGCCCGACAGGGTCTTTCTATGGCTACACCTTC. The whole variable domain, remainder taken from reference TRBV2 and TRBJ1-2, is EPEVTQTPSHQVTQMGQEVILRCVPISNHLYFYWYRQILGQKVEFLVSFYNNEISEKSEIFDDQFSVERPDGSNFTLKIRSTKLEDSAMYFCASRSPTGSFYGYTFGSGTRLTVV.

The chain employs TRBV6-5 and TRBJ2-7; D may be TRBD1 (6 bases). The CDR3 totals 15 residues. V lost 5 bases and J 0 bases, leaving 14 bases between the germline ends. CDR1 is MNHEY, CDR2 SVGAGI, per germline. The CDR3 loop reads CASSRKTGSSYEQYF. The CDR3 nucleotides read TGTGCCAGCAGTAGAAAGACAGGTAGCTCCTACGAGCAGTACTTC.

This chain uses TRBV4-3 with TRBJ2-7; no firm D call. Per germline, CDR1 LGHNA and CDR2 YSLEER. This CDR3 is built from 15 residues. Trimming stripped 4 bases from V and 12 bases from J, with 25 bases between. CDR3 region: CASSLGPSKLETRYF. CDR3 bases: TGCGCCAGCAGCCTCGGGCCCTCCAAATTGGAGACCCGGTACTTC.

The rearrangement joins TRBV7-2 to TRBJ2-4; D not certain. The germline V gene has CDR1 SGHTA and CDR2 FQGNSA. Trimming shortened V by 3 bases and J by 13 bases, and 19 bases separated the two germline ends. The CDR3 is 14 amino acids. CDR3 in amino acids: CASSFQTTQGGQYF. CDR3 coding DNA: TGTGCCAGCAGCTTTCAAACGACCCAAGGTGGGCAGTACTTC.

CDR3 protein: CSASEIVWYEQYF. The CDR3 nucleotides read TGCAGTGCTAGTGAGATAGTTTGGTACGAGCAGTACTTC. The gene calls are TRBV20-1 and TRBJ2-7; unclear D gene. Germline CDR1 is DFQATT and CDR2 is SNEGSKA (reference sequence). This CDR3 is built from 13 residues. The ends were cut back, 3 bases at V and 4 bases at J, with 13 bases in the middle.

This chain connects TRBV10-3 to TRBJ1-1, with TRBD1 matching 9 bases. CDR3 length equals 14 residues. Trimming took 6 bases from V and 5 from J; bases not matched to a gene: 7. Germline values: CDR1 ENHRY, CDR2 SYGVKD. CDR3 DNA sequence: TGTGCCATCAGAGGGGACAGGGAGGTTACTGAAGCTTTCTTT. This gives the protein CAIRGDREVTEAFF.

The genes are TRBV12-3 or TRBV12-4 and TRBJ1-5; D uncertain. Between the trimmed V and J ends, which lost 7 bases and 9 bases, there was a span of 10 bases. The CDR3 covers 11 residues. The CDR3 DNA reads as TGTGCCAGCACCGCCGCGGGGCCCCAGCATTTT. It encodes CASTAAGPQHF.

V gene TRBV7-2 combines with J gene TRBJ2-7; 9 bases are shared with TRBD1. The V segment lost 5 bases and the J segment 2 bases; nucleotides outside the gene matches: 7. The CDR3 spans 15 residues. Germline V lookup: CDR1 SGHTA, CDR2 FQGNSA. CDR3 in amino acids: CASSSWDRAAYEQYF. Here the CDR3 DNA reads TGTGCCAGCAGCAGTTGGGACAGGGCCGCCTACGAGCAGTACTTC.

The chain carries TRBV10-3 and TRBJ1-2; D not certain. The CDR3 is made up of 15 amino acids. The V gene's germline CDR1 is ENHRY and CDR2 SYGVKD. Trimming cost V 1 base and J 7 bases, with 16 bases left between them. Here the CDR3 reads CAISELFLSPGGYTF. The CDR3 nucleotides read TGTGCCATCAGTGAGTTGTTTTTGAGTCCGGGTGGCTACACCTTC.